One and the same sample provided the 11 T cell receptor beta chains below, sequenced in a study of T cells in women clearing cervical HPV infection. The method was immunoSEQ multiplex PCR; TCRdb's version includes in-frame clones alone and lacks a portion of them. This repertoire includes tens of thousands of clones. Sequencing input: blood buffy coat. These receptors were obtained from a woman between 18 and 70 years old with a cervical HPV16 infection that either progressed to CIN3+ or cleared (not recorded which).

Note on this clone: The sequenced fragment ends 3 residues before the CDR3 boundary, so the rest is inferred from the germline J gene. The rearrangement links TRBV18 to TRBJ1-2, with D possibly matching TRBD1 (5 bases). This CDR3 is built from 13 residues. CDR1 and CDR2 (germline): KGHSH, LQKENI. Incomplete CDR3 DNA: TGTGCCAGCTCACCACCGGCAGGGAACGGC. This gives the protein CASSPPAGNG. The CDR3, in full, reads CASSPPAGNGYTF.

Remarks on this clone: The read ends 3 residues early relative to the CDR3; the germline J gene fills the gap. The chain has TRBV7-9 and TRBJ2-3; no firm D call. Trimming stripped 4 bases from V and 7 bases from J, with 12 bases between. CDR3 length: 13 amino acids. Germline CDR1 is SEHNR and CDR2 is FQNEAQ (reference sequence). The DNA read from the CDR3 is TGTGCCAGCAGCTCGTTCGCGGTTAATACG. It yields the protein CASSSFAVNT. The complete CDR3 sequence is CASSSFAVNTQYF.

Concerning this clone itself: Read data end 3 residues before the CDR3 end; the end is taken from the germline J gene. The chain recombines TRBV7-3 with TRBJ1-1, with unresolved D. Germline loops: CDR1 SGHTA, CDR2 FQGTGA. The CDR3 consists of 13 residues. The V end lost 5 bases, the J end lost 1 base, and 8 bases lay between the germline ends. CDR3 in amino acids: CASSVYENTEAFF. CDR3 DNA (partial): TGTGCCAGCAGCGTCTATGAGAACACTGAA.

As regards this clone: From the germline J gene comes the end of the CDR3, since the read stops 3 residues before it. The chain joins TRBV5-1 to TRBJ2-5; 15 bases are a match to TRBD2. V lost 7 bases, J lost 5 bases, and 6 bases stayed unmatched. Germline V CDR1 and CDR2: SGHRS, YFSETQ. CDR3 size: 15 residues. CDR3 sequence reads: CASSSGLAGGETQYF. The CDR3 DNA, read in part, is TGCGCCAGCTCCTCGGGACTAGCGGGAGGTGAGACC.

As for this clone: Coverage ceases 3 residues before the CDR3 finishes, and the germline J gene fills in the end. The chain joins TRBV20-1 to TRBJ2-3; D uncertain. Germline CDR1 reads DFQATT; CDR2 reads SNEGSKA (reference sequence). The CDR3 has 13 residues. V was cut by 7 bases and J by 3 bases, with 14 bases left in between. The CDR3 DNA, read in part, is TGCAGTGTAGCTGCAGTACGGACAGATACG. Translating it yields CSVAAVRTDT. The whole CDR3 is CSVAAVRTDTQYF.

The CDR3 sequence: CASSPPLAGAQETQYF. CDR3 DNA, as far as it was read: TGTGCCAGCAGTCCACCACTAGCGGGGGCTCAAGAGACC. The chain employs TRBV6-2 or TRBV6-3 and TRBJ2-5, with 11 bases that match TRBD2. The read ends 3 residues early relative to the CDR3; the germline J gene fills the gap. The CDR3 totals 16 residues. Trimming took 5 bases from V and 2 from J; bases not matched to a gene: 7. The germline V gene encodes CDR1 MNHEY and CDR2 SVGEGT.

With respect to this clone: The junction departs from the called germline gene at one end, perhaps through a read error. The read stops 3 residues short of the end of the CDR3; the missing end is completed from the germline J gene. The chain is built from TRBV7-7 and TRBJ1-4; the match to TRBD1 covers 10 bases. The CDR3 contains 15 residues. CDR1 is SSHAT and CDR2 is FNYEAQ in the germline V gene (reference sequence). The CDR3 here is CASSLGGQGNEKLFF. CDR3 bases read: TGTGCTAGCAGCTTAGGGGGACAGGGGAATGAAAAA.

As regards this clone: The read ends 3 residues before the CDR3 terminus; that terminus is restored from the germline J gene. V usage is TRBV16 and J usage is TRBJ1-3; D uncertain. Trimming took 1 base from V and 1 from J, leaving 11 bases between them. The CDR3 is 16 amino acids. CDR1 and CDR2 from the germline V gene are KGHSY and FQNENV. Partial CDR3 DNA: TGTGCCAGCAGCCAATTTCTCGACTTATCTGGAAACACC. This gives the protein CASSQFLDLSGNT. The full CDR3 protein is CASSQFLDLSGNTIYF.

In the case of this clone: The read halts 3 residues ahead of the CDR3 end, with the missing end drawn from the germline J gene. The V gene is TRBV20-1, the J gene TRBJ1-4; D perhaps matches TRBD1 (5 bases). The CDR3 runs 13 residues. The germline V gene has CDR1 DFQATT and CDR2 SNEGSKA (reference sequence). The V gene lost 6 bases and the J gene lost 5 bases, with 13 bases spanning the gap. This CDR3 reads CSAVRESNEKLFF. Incomplete CDR3 DNA: TGCAGTGCAGTCAGGGAGTCCAATGAAAAA.

Of note for this clone: The CDR3 end falls 3 residues outside the read, so it is completed with the germline J gene. V and J are TRBV7-3 and TRBJ2-1; 9 bases map to TRBD2. V gave up 5 bases and J gave up 7 bases; unmatched junction bases: 9. This CDR3 has 15 residues. Germline CDR1 and CDR2: SGHTA and FQGTGA. CDR3 amino acids: CASSASSGKRNEQFF. The DNA read from the CDR3 is TGTGCCAGCAGCGCCTCTAGCGGGAAGAGGAATGAG.

Points on this clone: Read coverage stops 3 residues before the CDR3 terminus; the germline J gene supplies the remainder. The chain has TRBV29-1 and TRBJ2-7; TRBD1 aligns across 7 bases. The junction had 19 bases not matched to a gene; V was cut back by 6 bases and J by 2 bases. The CDR3 covers 17 residues. Germline V gives CDR1 SQVTM, CDR2 ANQGSEA. The CDR3 DNA, read in part, is TGCAGCGTCCGAAAGAGACCAGGACAGGTCGATACCTACGAG. Translating it yields CSVRKRPGQVDTYE. The CDR3, in full, reads CSVRKRPGQVDTYEQYF.